This entry lists 5 T cell receptor beta chains sequenced from one sample in a study of beta chain features in type 1 diabetes. The study's findings and limits: Across all four CD4+ subsets, people with type 1 diabetes showed modestly shorter TCRB CDR3s.

No cognate antigen is known for these TCRs. The isolated RNA, all of it, was reverse transcribed, so expressed TCRB transcripts were what got sequenced. The protocol was immunoSEQ multiplex PCR, while the TCRdb copy is restricted to in-frame clones and leaves out a portion. The sample has 310,000 or so clones, 15% seen once. The sample taken for sequencing was naive CD4+ T cells from blood. Every receptor here comes from a man aged 18 to 30 with type 1 diabetes.

V is TRBV5-1 and J is TRBJ1-1; 7 positions match TRBD1. Trimming cost V 3 bases and J 1 base; bases outside gene matches: 3. Germline CDR1 reads SGHRS; CDR2 reads YFSETQ. The CDR3 contains 14 residues. The CDR3 nucleotides are TGCGCCAGCAGCTCGGGACAGACGAACACTGAAGCTTTCTTT. As protein: CASSSGQTNTEAFF.

The table lists this clone with a few counts. The V gene is TRBV7-9, the J gene TRBJ2-1, with D maybe TRBD2 (6 bases). Germline V gene sequence: CDR1 SEHNR, CDR2 FQNEAQ (reference sequence). V was trimmed by 5 bases and J by 10 bases, leaving 30 bases between them. CDR3 size: 18 residues. In nucleotides, the CDR3 is TGTGCCAGCAGCCTCCGGGACTGGAATACAATGTCAGGTTGGGAGCAGTTCTTC. Protein: CASSLRDWNTMSGWEQFF.

There are a few counts of this clone. The chain carries TRBV28 and TRBJ2-2, with 8 positions matching TRBD1. V dropped 5 bases and J dropped 5; count of bases not matched to a gene: 10. The length of the CDR3 is 16 residues. Germline V gene data show CDR1 as MDHEN and CDR2 as SYDVKM. CDR3 sequence reads: CASSPRTGKGTGELFF. In DNA, the CDR3 is TGTGCCAGCAGTCCCCGGACAGGGAAAGGAACCGGGGAGCTGTTTTTT. The full variable domain, rest sourced from reference TRBV28 and TRBJ2-2, is DVKVTQSSRYLVKRTGEKVFLECVQDMDHENMFWYRQDPGLGLRLIYFSYDVKMKEKGDIPEGYSVSREKKERFSLILESASTNQTSMYLCASSPRTGKGTGELFFGEGSRLTVL.

This clone has a handful of counts. V gene TRBV7-9 combines with J gene TRBJ2-7, with TRBD2 as a possible D gene (5 bases). This CDR3 has 13 amino acids. The ends were cut back, 5 bases at V and 2 bases at J, with 10 bases in the middle. Germline lookup yields CDR1 SEHNR and CDR2 FQNEAQ (reference sequence). This CDR3 reads CASSVDGTYEQYF. Here the CDR3 DNA reads TGTGCCAGCAGCGTGGACGGGACCTACGAGCAGTACTTC.

J is TRBJ1-2 and V is TRBV18; D uncertain. V lost 3 bases and J 0 bases, leaving 8 bases between the germline ends. The CDR3 runs 14 residues. Germline CDR1 reads KGHSH; CDR2 reads LQKENI. CDR3 sequence: CASSPTRTNYGYTF. The CDR3 region has the DNA TGTGCCAGCTCACCGACACGAACTAACTATGGCTACACCTTC.